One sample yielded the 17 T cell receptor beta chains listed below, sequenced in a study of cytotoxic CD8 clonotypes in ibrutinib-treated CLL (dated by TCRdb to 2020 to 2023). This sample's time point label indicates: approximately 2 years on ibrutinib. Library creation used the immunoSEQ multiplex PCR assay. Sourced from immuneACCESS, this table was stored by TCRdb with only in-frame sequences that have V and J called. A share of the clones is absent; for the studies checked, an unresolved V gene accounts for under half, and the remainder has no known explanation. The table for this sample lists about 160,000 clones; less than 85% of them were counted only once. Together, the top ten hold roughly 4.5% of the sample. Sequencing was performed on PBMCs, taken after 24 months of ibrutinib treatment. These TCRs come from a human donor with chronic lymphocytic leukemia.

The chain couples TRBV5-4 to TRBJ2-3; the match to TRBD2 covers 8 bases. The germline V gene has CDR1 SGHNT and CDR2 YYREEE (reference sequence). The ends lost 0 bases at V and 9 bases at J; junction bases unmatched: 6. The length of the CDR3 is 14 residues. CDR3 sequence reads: CASSLASGPLTQYF. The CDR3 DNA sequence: TGTGCCAGCAGCTTGGCTAGCGGGCCGTTAACGCAGTATTTT.

The CDR3 DNA is TGTGCCACCAAGGGCGGGGACCCCCCGGGTGAGCAGTTCTTC. This translates into CATKGGDPPGEQFF. The chain has TRBV6-1 and TRBJ2-1; possible D gene TRBD2, 6 bases. Trimming cost V 10 bases and J 9 bases, with 22 bases left between them. CDR1 is MNHNS, CDR2 SASEGT, per germline. CDR3 size: 14 residues.

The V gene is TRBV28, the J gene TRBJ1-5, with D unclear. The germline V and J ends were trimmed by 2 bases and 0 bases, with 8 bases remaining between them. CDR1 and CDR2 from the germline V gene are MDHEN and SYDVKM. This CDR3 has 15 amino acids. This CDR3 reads CASSLVLYSNQPQHF. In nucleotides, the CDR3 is TGTGCCAGCAGTTTAGTACTCTATAGCAATCAGCCCCAGCATTTT.

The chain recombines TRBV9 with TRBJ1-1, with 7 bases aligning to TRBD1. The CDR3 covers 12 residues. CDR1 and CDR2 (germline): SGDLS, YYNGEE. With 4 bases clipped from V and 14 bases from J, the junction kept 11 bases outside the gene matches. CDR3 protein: CASSPRTGPRFF. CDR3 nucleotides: TGTGCCAGCAGCCCCCGGACAGGCCCGAGGTTCTTT. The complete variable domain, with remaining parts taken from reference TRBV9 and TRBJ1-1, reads DSGVTQTPKHLITATGQRVTLRCSPRSGDLSVYWYQQSLDQGLQFLIQYYNGEERAKGNILERFSAQQFPDLHSELNLSSLELGDSALYFCASSPRTGPRFFGQGTRLTVV.

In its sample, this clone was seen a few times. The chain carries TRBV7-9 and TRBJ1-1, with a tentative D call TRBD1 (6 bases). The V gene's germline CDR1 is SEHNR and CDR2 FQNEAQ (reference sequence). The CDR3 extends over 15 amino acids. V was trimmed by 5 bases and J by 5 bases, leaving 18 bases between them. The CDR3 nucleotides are TGTGCCAGCAGCAAGGGGTTACAGGGAAAAACTGAAGCTTTCTTT. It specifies CASSKGLQGKTEAFF. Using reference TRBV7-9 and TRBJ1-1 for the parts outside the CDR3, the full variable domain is DTGVSQNPRHKITKRGQNVTFRCDPISEHNRLYWYRQTLGQGPEFLTYFQNEAQLEKSRLLSDRFSAERPKGSFSTLEIQRTEQGDSAMYLCASSKGLQGKTEAFFGQGTRLTVV.

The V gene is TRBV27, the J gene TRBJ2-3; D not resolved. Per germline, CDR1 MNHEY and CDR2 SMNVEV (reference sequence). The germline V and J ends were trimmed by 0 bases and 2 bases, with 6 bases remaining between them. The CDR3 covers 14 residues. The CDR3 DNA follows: TGTGCCAGCAGTTTATCGATGACCACAGATACGCAGTATTTT. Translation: CASSLSMTTDTQYF.

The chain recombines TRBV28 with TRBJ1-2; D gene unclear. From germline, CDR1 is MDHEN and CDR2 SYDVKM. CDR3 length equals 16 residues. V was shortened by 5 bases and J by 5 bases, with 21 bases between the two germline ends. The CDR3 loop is CASSVLFPLRRYGYTF. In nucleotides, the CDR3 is TGTGCCAGCAGTGTTCTTTTCCCTCTGAGGAGATATGGCTACACCTTC.

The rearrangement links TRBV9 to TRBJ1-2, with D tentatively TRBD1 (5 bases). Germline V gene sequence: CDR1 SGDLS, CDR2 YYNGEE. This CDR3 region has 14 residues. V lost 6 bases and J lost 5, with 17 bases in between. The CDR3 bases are TGTGCCAGCAACCCAGGAGGGGTTTGGTATGGCTACACCTTC. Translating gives CASNPGGVWYGYTF. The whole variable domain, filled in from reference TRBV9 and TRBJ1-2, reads DSGVTQTPKHLITATGQRVTLRCSPRSGDLSVYWYQQSLDQGLQFLIQYYNGEERAKGNILERFSAQQFPDLHSELNLSSLELGDSALYFCASNPGGVWYGYTFGSGTRLTVV.

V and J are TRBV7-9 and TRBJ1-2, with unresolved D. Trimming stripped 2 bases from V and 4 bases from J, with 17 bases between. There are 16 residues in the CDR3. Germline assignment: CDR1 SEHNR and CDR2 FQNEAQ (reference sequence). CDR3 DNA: TGTGCCAGCAGCTTATATCCGGCAGAGATGGCCTATGGCTACACCTTC. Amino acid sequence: CASSLYPAEMAYGYTF.

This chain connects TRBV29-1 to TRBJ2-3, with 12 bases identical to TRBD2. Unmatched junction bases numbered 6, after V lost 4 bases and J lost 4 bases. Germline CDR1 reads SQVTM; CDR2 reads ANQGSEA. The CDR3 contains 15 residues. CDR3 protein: CSVGLAGVSSDTQYF. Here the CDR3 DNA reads TGCAGCGTTGGACTAGCGGGAGTAAGTTCAGATACGCAGTATTTT.

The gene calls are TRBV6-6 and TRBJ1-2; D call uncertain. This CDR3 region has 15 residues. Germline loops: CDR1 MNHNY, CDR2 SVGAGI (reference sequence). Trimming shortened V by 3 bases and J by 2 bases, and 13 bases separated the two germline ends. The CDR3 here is CASSYGRTANYGYTF. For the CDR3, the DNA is TGTGCCAGCAGTTATGGTCGCACAGCAAACTATGGCTACACCTTC.

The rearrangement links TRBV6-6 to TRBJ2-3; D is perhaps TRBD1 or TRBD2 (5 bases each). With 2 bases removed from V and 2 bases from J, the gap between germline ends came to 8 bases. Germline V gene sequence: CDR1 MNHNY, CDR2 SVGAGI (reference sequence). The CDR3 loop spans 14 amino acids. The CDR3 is CASSYGGPTDTQYF. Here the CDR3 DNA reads TGTGCCAGCAGTTACGGGGGTCCCACAGATACGCAGTATTTT.

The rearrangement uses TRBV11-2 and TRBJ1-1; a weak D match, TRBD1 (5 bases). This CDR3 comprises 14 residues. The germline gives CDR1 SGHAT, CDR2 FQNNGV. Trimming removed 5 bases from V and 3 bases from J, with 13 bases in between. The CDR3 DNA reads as TGTGCCAGCAGCGCCGGACACCTATACACTGAAGCTTTCTTT. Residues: CASSAGHLYTEAFF.

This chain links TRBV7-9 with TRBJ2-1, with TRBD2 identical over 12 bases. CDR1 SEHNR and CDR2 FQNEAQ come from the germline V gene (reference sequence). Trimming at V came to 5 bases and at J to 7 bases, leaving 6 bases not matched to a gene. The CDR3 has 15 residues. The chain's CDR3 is CASSPGLAGGNEQFF. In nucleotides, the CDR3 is TGTGCCAGCAGCCCGGGACTAGCGGGTGGGAATGAGCAGTTCTTC.

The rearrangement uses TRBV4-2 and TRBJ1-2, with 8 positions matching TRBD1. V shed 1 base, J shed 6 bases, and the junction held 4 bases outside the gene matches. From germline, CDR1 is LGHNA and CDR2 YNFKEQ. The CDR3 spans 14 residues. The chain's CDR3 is CASSQGTGGNGYTF. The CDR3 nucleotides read TGTGCCAGCAGCCAAGGAACAGGGGGGAATGGCTACACCTTC.

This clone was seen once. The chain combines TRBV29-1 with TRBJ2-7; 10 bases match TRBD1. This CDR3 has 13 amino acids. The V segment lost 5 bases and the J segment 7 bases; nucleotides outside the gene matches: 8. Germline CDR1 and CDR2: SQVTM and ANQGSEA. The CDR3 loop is CSVQGQGGREQYF. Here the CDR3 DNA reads TGCAGCGTTCAAGGACAGGGGGGCCGTGAGCAGTACTTC.

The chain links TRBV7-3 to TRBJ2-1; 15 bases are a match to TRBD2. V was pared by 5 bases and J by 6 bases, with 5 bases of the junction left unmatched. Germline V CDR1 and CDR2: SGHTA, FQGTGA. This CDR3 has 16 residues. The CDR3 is CASSRTSGRAGNEQFF. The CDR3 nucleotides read TGTGCCAGCAGCCGGACTAGCGGGAGGGCCGGCAATGAGCAGTTCTTC. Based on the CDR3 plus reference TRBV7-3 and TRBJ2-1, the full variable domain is GAGVSQTPSNKVTEKGKYVELRCDPISGHTALYWYRQSLGQGPEFLIYFQGTGAADDSGLPNDRFFAVRPEGSVSTLKIQRTERGDSAVYLCASSRTSGRAGNEQFFGPGTRLTVL.